The T cell receptor beta chain under discussion was sequenced for a study of T cell responses to AZD1222 COVID-19 vaccine. Overall study: Analysis merged second doses at about 4 or about 12 weeks.

Sequenced by immunoSEQ multiplex PCR; TCRdb stores in-frame clones only, minus some. The data contain some 140,000 clones, 85% to 90% of them singletons. Study results and limitations: A mostly white British donor set with more females was recruited, and clonal diversity was possibly underestimated. The study identified only six AZD1222 recipients as seropositive at baseline. The breadth and depth of Spike-specific TCRs increased once two AZD1222 doses had been given.

For this clone: Its antigen remains unidentified.

The clonotype was recovered from an adult in good health. Sequencing used peripheral blood, obtained on day 0 of AZD1222 vaccination.

The CDR3 region has the DNA TGTGCCAGCGAGTACTCTGGGGCCAACGTCCTGACTTTC. Protein: CASEYSGANVLTF. The chain carries TRBV2 and TRBJ2-6; the D is unclear. The germline V and J ends were trimmed by 8 bases and 0 bases, with 5 bases remaining between them. The CDR3 extends over 13 amino acids. Germline V gene sequence: CDR1 SNHLY, CDR2 FYNNEI.